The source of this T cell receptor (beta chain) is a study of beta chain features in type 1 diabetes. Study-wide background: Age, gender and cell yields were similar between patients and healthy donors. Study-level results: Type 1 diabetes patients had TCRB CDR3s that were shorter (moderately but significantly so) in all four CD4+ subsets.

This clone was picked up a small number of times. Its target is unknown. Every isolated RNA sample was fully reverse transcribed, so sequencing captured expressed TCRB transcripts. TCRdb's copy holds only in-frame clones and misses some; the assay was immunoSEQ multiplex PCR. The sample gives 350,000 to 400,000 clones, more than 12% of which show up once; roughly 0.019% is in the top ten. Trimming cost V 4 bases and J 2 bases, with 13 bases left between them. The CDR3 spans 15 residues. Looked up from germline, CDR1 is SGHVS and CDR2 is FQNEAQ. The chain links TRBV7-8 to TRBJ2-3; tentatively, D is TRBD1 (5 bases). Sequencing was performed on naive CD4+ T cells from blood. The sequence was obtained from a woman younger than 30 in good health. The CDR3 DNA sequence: TGTGCCAGCAGCTCGCTCTTGGGGCCCACAGATACGCAGTATTTT. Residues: CASSSLLGPTDTQYF.